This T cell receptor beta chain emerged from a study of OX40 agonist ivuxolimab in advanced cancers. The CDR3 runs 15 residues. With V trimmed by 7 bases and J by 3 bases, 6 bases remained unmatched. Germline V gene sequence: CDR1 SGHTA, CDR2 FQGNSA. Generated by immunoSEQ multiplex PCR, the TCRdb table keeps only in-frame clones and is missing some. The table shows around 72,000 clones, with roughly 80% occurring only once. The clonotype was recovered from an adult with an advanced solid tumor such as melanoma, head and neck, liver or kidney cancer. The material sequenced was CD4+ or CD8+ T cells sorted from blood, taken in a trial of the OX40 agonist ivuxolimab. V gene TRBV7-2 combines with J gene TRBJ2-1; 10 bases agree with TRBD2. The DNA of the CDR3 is TGTGCCAGCACCATGAGCGGGAGGGTCTACAATGAGCAGTTCTTC. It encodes CASTMSGRVYNEQFF.